Given below is one T cell receptor (beta chain) in context. The V gene's germline CDR1 is GTSNPN and CDR2 SVGIG (reference sequence). Germline trimming cut 3 bases from V and 8 bases from J; bases unmatched to any gene: 9. The CDR3 covers 14 residues. This sample stems from a study of blood T cell repertoires in COVID-19. Study-level background: Material from acute and convalescent COVID-19 was sourced from the United States, Italy and Spain. PBMCs, B-cell-depleted T cells, or T cells provided the cDNA or gDNA that made up the material.

Authors' analysis steps: Amplification of reference gene primers was used by the study to estimate nucleated cell counts. The assay was immunoSEQ multiplex PCR, and TCRdb's table has in-frame clones only and misses some. V, J and clone size derive from that table, while D and trimming were established from the DNA sequence. The sample includes 200,000 to 300,000 clones, approximately 90% of them seen just once. Material for sequencing was peripheral blood. The V gene is TRBV30, the J gene TRBJ2-3, with 9 bases lining up with TRBD2. This sequence originates from a woman aged 40 to 49 who had recovered from COVID-19. This CDR3 is CAWRGAGGHVTQYF. The CDR3 region has the DNA TGTGCCTGGAGGGGGGCGGGAGGGCATGTTACGCAGTATTTT.